This T cell receptor (beta chain) was found in a study of shared clonotypes between healthy human individuals. The method was immunoSEQ multiplex PCR; TCRdb's version includes in-frame clones alone and lacks a portion of them. Counted here are approximately 1,500,000 clones, approximately 98% occurring once; the ten biggest clones make up about 0.45%. The CDR3 length is 11 residues. The V gene's germline CDR1 is MNHNY and CDR2 SVGAGI (reference sequence). V was trimmed by 6 bases and J by 2 bases, leaving 4 bases between them. The source is a man aged 30 to 45 in good health. Sequenced material: naive CD4+ T cells sorted from blood. Subset here: CD45RA+ positively selected. The chain combines TRBV6-6 with TRBJ2-5; D unclear. The CDR3 here is CASSPQETQYF. The CDR3, as DNA: TGTGCCAGCAGCCCACAAGAGACCCAGTACTTC.